This TCR beta chain came from a study of control samples from healthy donors and cancer patients. Only in-frame clones appear in the TCRdb table, and some are missing; sequencing was by immunoSEQ multiplex PCR. The table includes about 120,000 clones, approximately 88% detected once. Germline V gene data show CDR1 as MNHEY and CDR2 as SVGAGI. The CDR3 loop spans 13 amino acids. The V call is TRBV6-5, the J call TRBJ1-2; possible D gene TRBD1, 6 bases. The material sequenced was blood. The source of this sequence is a man aged 45-65 years in good health. The CDR3 DNA is TGTGCATCCTATCCGGACAGCCTCTATGGCTACACCTTC. Translated, it gives CASYPDSLYGYTF.